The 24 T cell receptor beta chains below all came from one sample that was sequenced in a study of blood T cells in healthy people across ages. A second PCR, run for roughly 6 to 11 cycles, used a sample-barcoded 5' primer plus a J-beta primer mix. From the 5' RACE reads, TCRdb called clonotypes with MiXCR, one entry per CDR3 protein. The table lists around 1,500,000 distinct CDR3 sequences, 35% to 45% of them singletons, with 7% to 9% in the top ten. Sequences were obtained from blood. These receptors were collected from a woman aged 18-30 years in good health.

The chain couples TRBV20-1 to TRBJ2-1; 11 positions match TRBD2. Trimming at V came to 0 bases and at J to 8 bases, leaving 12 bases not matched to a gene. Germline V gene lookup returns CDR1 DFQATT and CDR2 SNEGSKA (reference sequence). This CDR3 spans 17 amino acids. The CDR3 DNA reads TGCAGTGCTAGAGAACCAGGTAGCGGGAGGGCCGGGGATGAGCAGTTCTTC. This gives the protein CSAREPGSGRAGDEQFF.

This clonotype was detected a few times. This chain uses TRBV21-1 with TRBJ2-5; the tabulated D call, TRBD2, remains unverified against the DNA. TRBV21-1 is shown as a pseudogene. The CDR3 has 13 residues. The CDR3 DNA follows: TGTGCCAGCCCGGCGGGGCTAGCGGAGACCCAGTACTTC. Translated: CASPAGLAETQYF.

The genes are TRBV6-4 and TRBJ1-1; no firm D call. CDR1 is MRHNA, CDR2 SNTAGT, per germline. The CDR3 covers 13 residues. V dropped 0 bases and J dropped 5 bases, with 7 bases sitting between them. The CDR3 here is CASSDSTPTEAFF. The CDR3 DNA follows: TGTGCCAGCAGTGACTCGACACCAACTGAAGCTTTCTTT.

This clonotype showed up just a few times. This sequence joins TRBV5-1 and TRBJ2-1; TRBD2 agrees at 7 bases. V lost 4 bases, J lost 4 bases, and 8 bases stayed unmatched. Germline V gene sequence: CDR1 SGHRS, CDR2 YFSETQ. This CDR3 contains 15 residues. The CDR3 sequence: CASSLPRGIYNEQFF. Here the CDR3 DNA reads TGCGCCAGCAGCCTCCCGCGGGGGATATACAATGAGCAGTTCTTC. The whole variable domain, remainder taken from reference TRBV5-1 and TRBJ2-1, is KAGVTQTPRYLIKTRGQQVTLSCSPISGHRSVSWYQQTPGQGLQFLFEYFSETQRNKGNFPGRFSGRQFSNSRSEMNVSTLELGDSALYLCASSLPRGIYNEQFFGPGTRLTVL.

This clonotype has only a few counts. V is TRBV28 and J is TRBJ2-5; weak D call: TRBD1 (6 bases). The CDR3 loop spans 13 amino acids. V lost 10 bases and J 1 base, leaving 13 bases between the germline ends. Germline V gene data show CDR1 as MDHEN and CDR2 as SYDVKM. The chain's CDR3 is CATLGDTQETQYF. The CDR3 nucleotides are TGTGCCACCCTGGGGGACACCCAAGAGACCCAGTACTTC.

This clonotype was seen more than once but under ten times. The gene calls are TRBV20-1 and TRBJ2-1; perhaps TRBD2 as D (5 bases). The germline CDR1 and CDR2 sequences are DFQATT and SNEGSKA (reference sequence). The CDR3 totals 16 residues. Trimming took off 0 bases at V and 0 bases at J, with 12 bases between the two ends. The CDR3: CSARDSASPSYNEQFF. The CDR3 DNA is TGCAGTGCTAGAGATTCGGCTAGCCCCTCCTACAATGAGCAGTTCTTC.

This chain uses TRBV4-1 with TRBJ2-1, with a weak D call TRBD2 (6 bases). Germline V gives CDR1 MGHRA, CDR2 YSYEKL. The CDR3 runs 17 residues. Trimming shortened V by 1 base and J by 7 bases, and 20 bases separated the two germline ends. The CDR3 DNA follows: TGCGCCAGCAGCCAAGGAGGTTCGGGGGTGGGTGGTAATGAGCAGTTCTTC. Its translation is CASSQGGSGVGGNEQFF.

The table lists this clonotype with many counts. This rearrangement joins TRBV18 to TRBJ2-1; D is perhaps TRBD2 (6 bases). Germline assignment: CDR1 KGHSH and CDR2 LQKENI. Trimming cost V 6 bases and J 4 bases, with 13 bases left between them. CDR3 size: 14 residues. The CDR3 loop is CASSPPGVYNEQFF. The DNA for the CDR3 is TGTGCCAGCTCTCCTCCGGGGGTTTACAATGAGCAGTTCTTC.

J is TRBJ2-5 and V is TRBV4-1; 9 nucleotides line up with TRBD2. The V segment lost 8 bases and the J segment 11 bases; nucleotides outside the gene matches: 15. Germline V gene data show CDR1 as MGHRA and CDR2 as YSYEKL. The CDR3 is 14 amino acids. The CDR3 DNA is TGCGCCAGCTCGCGGGGGGGCATTCGTAGTGAGCAGTACTTC. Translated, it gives CASSRGGIRSEQYF.

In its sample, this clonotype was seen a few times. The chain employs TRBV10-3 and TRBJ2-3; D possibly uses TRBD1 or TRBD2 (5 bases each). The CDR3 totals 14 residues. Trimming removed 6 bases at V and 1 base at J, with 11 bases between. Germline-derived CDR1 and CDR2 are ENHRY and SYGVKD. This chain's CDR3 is CAIRQGDGTDTQYF. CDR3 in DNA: TGTGCCATCAGGCAGGGAGATGGCACAGATACGCAGTATTTT.

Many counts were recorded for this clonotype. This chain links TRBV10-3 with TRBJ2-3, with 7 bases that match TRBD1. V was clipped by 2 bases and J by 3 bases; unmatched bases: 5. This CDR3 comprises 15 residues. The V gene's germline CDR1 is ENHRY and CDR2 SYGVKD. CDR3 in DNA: TGTGCCATCAGTGAGAGACAGGGTGGAACAGATACGCAGTATTTT. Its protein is CAISERQGGTDTQYF.

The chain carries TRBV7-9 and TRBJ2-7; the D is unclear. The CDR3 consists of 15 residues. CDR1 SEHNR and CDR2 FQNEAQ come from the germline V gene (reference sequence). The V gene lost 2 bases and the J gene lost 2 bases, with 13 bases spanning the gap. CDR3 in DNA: TGTGCCAGCAGCTTACCTGAGCTGGGCCCCTACGAGCAGTACTTC. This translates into CASSLPELGPYEQYF.

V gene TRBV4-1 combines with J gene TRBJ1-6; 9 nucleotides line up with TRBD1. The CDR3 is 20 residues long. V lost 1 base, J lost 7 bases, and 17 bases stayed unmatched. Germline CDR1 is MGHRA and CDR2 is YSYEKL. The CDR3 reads CASSQVGGQGGRRLNSPLHF. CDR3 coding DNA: TGCGCCAGCAGCCAAGTTGGGGGACAGGGAGGTCGTAGGTTAAATTCACCCCTCCACTTT.

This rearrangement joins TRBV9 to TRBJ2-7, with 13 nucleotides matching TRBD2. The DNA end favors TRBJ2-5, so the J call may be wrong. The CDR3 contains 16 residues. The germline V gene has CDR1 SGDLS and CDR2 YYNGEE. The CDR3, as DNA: TGTGCCAGCAGCGCCCGACTAGCGGGAGGTTTAGAGACCCAGTACTTC. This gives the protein CASSARLAGGLETQYF.

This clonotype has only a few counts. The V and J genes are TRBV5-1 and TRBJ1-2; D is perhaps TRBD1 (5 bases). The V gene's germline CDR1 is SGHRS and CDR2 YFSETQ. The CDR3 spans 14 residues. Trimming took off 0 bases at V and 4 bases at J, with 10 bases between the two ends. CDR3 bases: TGCGCCAGCAGCTTGGACGGGGGTTCCTATGGCTACACCTTC. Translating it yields CASSLDGGSYGYTF. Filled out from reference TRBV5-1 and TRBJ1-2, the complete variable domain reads KAGVTQTPRYLIKTRGQQVTLSCSPISGHRSVSWYQQTPGQGLQFLFEYFSETQRNKGNFPGRFSGRQFSNSRSEMNVSTLELGDSALYLCASSLDGGSYGYTFGSGTRLTVV.

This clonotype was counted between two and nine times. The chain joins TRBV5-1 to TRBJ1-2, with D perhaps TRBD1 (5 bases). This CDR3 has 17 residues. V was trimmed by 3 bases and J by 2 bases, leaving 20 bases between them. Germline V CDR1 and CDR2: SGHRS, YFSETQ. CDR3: CASSSGGIDGSNYGYTF. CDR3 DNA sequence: TGCGCCAGCAGCTCGGGGGGGATCGATGGATCCAACTATGGCTACACCTTC.

For the CDR3, the DNA is TGTGCCAGCAGCCGGGACCGTCGTGAAAAACTGTTTTTT. Translated: CASSRDRREKLFF. The gene calls are TRBV11-2 and TRBJ1-4; possibly TRBD1 for D (5 bases). CDR3 length: 13 amino acids. V dropped 5 bases and J dropped 7 bases, with 11 bases sitting between them. The V gene's germline CDR1 is SGHAT and CDR2 FQNNGV. The full variable domain, in which reference TRBV11-2 and TRBJ1-4 provide the parts outside the CDR3, is EAGVAQSPRYKIIEKRQSVAFWCNPISGHATLYWYQQILGQGPKLLIQFQNNGVVDDSQLPKDRFSAERLKGVDSTLKIQPAKLEDSAVYLCASSRDRREKLFFGSGTQLSVL.

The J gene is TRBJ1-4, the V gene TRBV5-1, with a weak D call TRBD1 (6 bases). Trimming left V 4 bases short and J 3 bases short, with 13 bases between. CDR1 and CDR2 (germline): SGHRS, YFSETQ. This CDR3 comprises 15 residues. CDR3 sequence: CASSPNREPNEKLFF. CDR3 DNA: TGCGCCAGCAGCCCCAACAGGGAACCTAATGAAAAACTGTTTTTT.

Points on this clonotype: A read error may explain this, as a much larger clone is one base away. The CDR3 is CTVIREGRNEQFF. In DNA, the CDR3 is TGCACCGTAATCCGGGAGGGCCGCAATGAGCAGTTCTTC. The rearrangement uses TRBV29-1 and TRBJ2-1; 8 bases map to TRBD2. Germline values: CDR1 SQVTM, CDR2 ANQGSEA. The CDR3 runs to 13 residues.

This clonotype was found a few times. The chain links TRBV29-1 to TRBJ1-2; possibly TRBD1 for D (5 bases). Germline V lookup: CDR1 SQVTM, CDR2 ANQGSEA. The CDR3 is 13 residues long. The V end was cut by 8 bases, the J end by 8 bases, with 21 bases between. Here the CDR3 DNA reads TGCAGCACCCCGAAGGGGCGGGTCTTGGGCTACACCTTC. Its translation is CSTPKGRVLGYTF.

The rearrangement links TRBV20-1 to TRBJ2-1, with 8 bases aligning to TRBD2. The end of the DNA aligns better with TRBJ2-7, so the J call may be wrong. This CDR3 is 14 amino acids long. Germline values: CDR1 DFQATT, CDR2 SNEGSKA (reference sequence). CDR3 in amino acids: CSASPTSGYNEQYF. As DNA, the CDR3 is TGCAGTGCTAGCCCCACTAGCGGATACAATGAGCAGTACTTC.

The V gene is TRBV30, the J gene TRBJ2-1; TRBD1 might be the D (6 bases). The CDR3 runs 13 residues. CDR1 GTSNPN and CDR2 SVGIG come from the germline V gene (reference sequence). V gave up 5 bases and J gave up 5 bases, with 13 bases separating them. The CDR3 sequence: CAWSPGQNNEQFF. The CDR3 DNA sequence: TGTGCCTGGTCCCCCGGACAGAACAATGAGCAGTTCTTC.

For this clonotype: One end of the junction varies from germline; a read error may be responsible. In nucleotides, the CDR3 is TGTGCCAGCAGCTTAATGGGGTGGTCCACAAATACGCACTATTTT. Amino acid sequence: CASSLMGWSTNTHYF. The chain uses TRBV7-2 and TRBJ2-3; D gene unclear. The CDR3 has 15 amino acids. Looked up from germline, CDR1 is SGHTA and CDR2 is FQGNSA. The full variable domain, rest sourced from reference TRBV7-2 and TRBJ2-3, is GAGVSQSPSNKVTEKGKDVELRCDPISGHTALYWYRQSLGQGLEFLIYFQGNSAPDKSGLPSDRFSAERTGGSVSTLTIQRTQQEDSAVYLCASSLMGWSTNTHYFGPGTRLTVL.

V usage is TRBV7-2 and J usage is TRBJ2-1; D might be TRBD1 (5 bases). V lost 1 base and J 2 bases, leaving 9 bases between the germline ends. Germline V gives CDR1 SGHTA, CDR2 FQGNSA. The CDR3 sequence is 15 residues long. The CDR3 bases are TGTGCCAGCAGCTTAGGGACACCTACCTACAATGAGCAGTTCTTC. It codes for CASSLGTPTYNEQFF.